Each of the 22 T cell receptor beta chains below was sequenced from the same sample in a study of blood T cell repertoires in COVID-19. Clones were read by immunoSEQ multiplex PCR, and TCRdb kept only the in-frame ones, dropping some. The table has roughly 62,000 clones, 70% to 85% seen once. Sequencing input: peripheral blood. These receptors originate from a woman of 80 years or more with active or convalescent COVID-19.

The chain has TRBV18 and TRBJ1-3, with D possibly TRBD1 on 6 matching bases. Germline V gene lookup returns CDR1 KGHSH and CDR2 LQKENI. The CDR3 is 15 residues long. The V gene lost 2 bases and the J gene lost 0 bases, with 8 bases spanning the gap. CDR3 sequence reads: CASSPGGTSGNTIYF. CDR3 nucleotides: TGTGCCAGCTCACCAGGGGGCACCTCTGGAAACACCATATATTTT.

The V gene is TRBV4-1, the J gene TRBJ2-3; 16 bases align to TRBD2. V was pared by 2 bases and J by 4 bases, with 3 bases of the junction left unmatched. This CDR3 spans 17 amino acids. Germline CDR1 MGHRA, CDR2 YSYEKL. The CDR3 is CASSQQGTSGGADTQYF. In DNA, the CDR3 is TGCGCCAGCAGCCAACAAGGGACTAGCGGGGGGGCAGATACGCAGTATTTT.

V gene TRBV27 combines with J gene TRBJ1-2; maybe TRBD1 (5 bases). This CDR3 has 14 residues. With 6 bases removed from V and 4 bases from J, the gap between germline ends came to 15 bases. The V gene's germline CDR1 is MNHEY and CDR2 SMNVEV (reference sequence). The CDR3 protein is CASSHRTGGYGYTF. CDR3 nucleotides: TGTGCCAGCAGCCACAGGACGGGCGGCTATGGCTACACCTTC.

The chain has TRBV7-8 and TRBJ2-5; 9 bases map to TRBD2. The CDR3 has 17 amino acids. V shed 1 base and J 2 bases; nucleotides not matched to a gene: 8. Germline CDR1 is SGHVS and CDR2 is FQNEAQ. In nucleotides, the CDR3 is TGTGCCAGCAGCTTAGGTCTAGCGGGGCCCCTTCAAGAGACCCAGTACTTC. Translation: CASSLGLAGPLQETQYF.

As to this clone: At one end, the junction sequence differs from germline, possibly due to a read error. The genes are TRBV7-2 and TRBJ2-2; 11 nucleotides line up with TRBD2. The germline V gene has CDR1 SGHTA and CDR2 FQGNSA. The CDR3 is 14 amino acids. The DNA of the CDR3 is TGCAACTGGGGGACTAGCGGAAACACCGGGGAGCTGTTTTTT. Translating gives CNWGTSGNTGELFF. Full variable domain (missing parts from reference TRBV7-2 and TRBJ2-2): GAGVSQSPSNKVTEKGKDVELRCDPISGHTALYWYRQSLGQGLEFLIYFQGNSAPDKSGLPSDRFSAERTGGSVSTLTIQRTQQEDSAVYLCNWGTSGNTGELFFGEGSRLTVL.

This clone was recorded a few times. The CDR3 spells CATSGGIYQPQHF. In DNA form, the CDR3 reads TGTGCCACCTCAGGGGGGATCTATCAGCCCCAGCATTTT. The V call is TRBV24-1, the J call TRBJ1-5; 7 bases are a match to TRBD1. This CDR3 is built from 13 residues. Germline V CDR1 and CDR2: KGHDR, SFDVKD. V dropped 9 bases and J dropped 5; count of bases not matched to a gene: 6.

J is TRBJ1-4 and V is TRBV19; 10 nucleotides line up with TRBD1. The germline V gene encodes CDR1 LNHDA and CDR2 SQIVND (reference sequence). The CDR3 covers 15 residues. The V gene end was trimmed by 5 bases and the J gene end by 5 bases; junction bases not matched to a gene: 5. The CDR3 DNA is TGTGCCAGTAGTCCCCGGACAGGGGGAAATGAAAAACTGTTTTTT. As protein: CASSPRTGGNEKLFF.

The chain couples TRBV12-3 or TRBV12-4 to TRBJ1-1; no clear D gene. The CDR3 loop spans 11 amino acids. V shed 4 bases and J shed 5 bases, with 5 bases lying between them. The CDR3 is CASSYGTEAFF. The CDR3 DNA is TGTGCCAGCAGTTACGGGACTGAAGCTTTCTTT.

This chain uses TRBV19 with TRBJ2-5; 10 nucleotides agree with TRBD2. Germline values: CDR1 LNHDA, CDR2 SQIVND (reference sequence). This CDR3 spans 17 amino acids. V trimming: 6 bases; J trimming: 5 bases; junction bases outside the gene matches: 15. DNA of the CDR3: TGTGCCAGTAGGGGCCTCCAGCGGGGGGGCGAGGCGGAGACCCAGTACTTC. Translated: CASRGLQRGGEAETQYF.

This clone was recorded once. In nucleotides, the CDR3 is TGTGCCAGCAGCTTGACCGGGGACAGTCTCTATGGCTACACCTTC. The encoded protein is CASSLTGDSLYGYTF. This chain uses TRBV5-4 with TRBJ1-2; 7 bases are shared with TRBD1. Germline V gives CDR1 SGHNT, CDR2 YYREEE (reference sequence). The CDR3 totals 15 residues. Trimming removed 1 base from V and 4 bases from J; junction bases left unmatched: 7. The whole variable domain, remainder taken from reference TRBV5-4 and TRBJ1-2, is ETGVTQSPTHLIKTRGQQVTLRCSSQSGHNTVSWYQQALGQGPQFIFQYYREEENGRGNFPPRFSGLQFPNYSSELNVNALELDDSALYLCASSLTGDSLYGYTFGSGTRLTVV.

This clone has only a few counts. V usage is TRBV7-8 and J usage is TRBJ1-2, with unresolved D. Germline loops: CDR1 SGHVS, CDR2 FQNEAQ. The V gene lost 1 base and the J gene lost 7 bases, with 10 bases spanning the gap. The CDR3 has 13 residues. CDR3 in amino acids: CASSLGEPGGYTF. CDR3 coding DNA: TGTGCCAGCAGCTTAGGGGAGCCGGGTGGCTACACCTTC.

This rearrangement joins TRBV7-3 to TRBJ2-3; TRBD2 is a possible D gene (5 bases). CDR3 length equals 13 residues. Deletions cut 8 bases from V and 0 bases from J, with 9 bases between. Germline V gives CDR1 SGHTA, CDR2 FQGTGA. CDR3 residues: CASAGFSTDTQYF. In DNA, the CDR3 is TGTGCCAGCGCGGGCTTTAGCACAGATACGCAGTATTTT.

The chain recombines TRBV18 with TRBJ1-1, with a tentative D call TRBD1 (5 bases). The CDR3 extends over 13 amino acids. V was trimmed by 6 bases and J by 7 bases, leaving 15 bases between them. Per the germline V gene, CDR1 is KGHSH and CDR2 is LQKENI. The CDR3 region is CASSEGRQNEAFF. The CDR3 DNA sequence: TGTGCCAGCTCGGAGGGCAGACAGAATGAAGCTTTCTTT.

The V and J genes are TRBV20-1 and TRBJ1-1, with no clear D. CDR3 length equals 11 residues. V lost 6 bases to trimming and J lost 3 bases, with 8 bases between them. Germline V CDR1 and CDR2: DFQATT, SNEGSKA (reference sequence). The CDR3 region is CSAPRDTEAFF. In nucleotides, the CDR3 is TGCAGTGCCCCGAGGGACACTGAAGCTTTCTTT.

This CDR3 is CASSWTSGDSDTQYF. The CDR3 DNA is TGCGCCAGCAGCTGGACTAGCGGGGACTCAGATACGCAGTATTTT. J is TRBJ2-3 and V is TRBV5-1; 12 bases are shared with TRBD2. The CDR3 is made up of 15 amino acids. V gave up 3 bases and J gave up 4 bases; unmatched junction bases: 3. Germline CDR1 is SGHRS and CDR2 is YFSETQ.

This chain uses TRBV10-3 with TRBJ2-5; the D is unclear. Germline loops: CDR1 ENHRY, CDR2 SYGVKD. The CDR3 runs to 14 residues. V dropped 0 bases and J dropped 1 base, with 6 bases sitting between them. The CDR3 here is CAISESWAQETQYF. CDR3 nucleotides: TGTGCCATCAGTGAGTCCTGGGCCCAAGAGACCCAGTACTTC.

The chain couples TRBV5-4 to TRBJ1-3; possible D gene TRBD1, 5 bases. There are 15 residues in the CDR3. Trimming took 5 bases from V and 0 from J, leaving 12 bases between them. CDR1 and CDR2 from the germline V gene are SGHNT and YYREEE (reference sequence). CDR3 residues: CASSRGGSSGNTIYF. CDR3 nucleotide sequence: TGTGCCAGCAGTCGGGGGGGTAGCTCTGGAAACACCATATATTTT.

This chain links TRBV7-8 with TRBJ1-1, with 9 bases matching TRBD1. The V gene's germline CDR1 is SGHVS and CDR2 FQNEAQ. V lost 5 bases to trimming and J lost 3 bases; unmatched junction nucleotides: 7. This CDR3 region has 15 residues. DNA for the CDR3: TGTGCCAGCAGCCATAGGACAGGGGCCTACACTGAAGCTTTCTTT. It encodes CASSHRTGAYTEAFF.

The CDR3 DNA reads TGTGCCAGCAGCCCGAGGGGACAGGGGGAAAAACTGTTTTTT. This gives the protein CASSPRGQGEKLFF. This chain uses TRBV9 with TRBJ1-4, with 10 bases aligning to TRBD1. CDR3 length: 14 amino acids. Looked up from germline, CDR1 is SGDLS and CDR2 is YYNGEE. With 4 bases clipped from V and 8 bases from J, the junction kept 5 bases outside the gene matches.

The chain employs TRBV5-1 and TRBJ1-1; 7 bases match TRBD1. The CDR3 has 16 amino acids. Germline lookup yields CDR1 SGHRS and CDR2 YFSETQ. V lost 1 base, J lost 4 bases, and 10 bases stayed unmatched. The CDR3 DNA reads as TGCGCCAGCAGCTTGTGGCTAGGGGGCGCCGGCACTGAAGCTTTCTTT. It translates to CASSLWLGGAGTEAFF.

This chain links TRBV19 with TRBJ2-3; 10 bases match TRBD2. The CDR3 spans 16 residues. CDR1 and CDR2 from the germline V gene are LNHDA and SQIVND (reference sequence). V trimming: 5 bases; J trimming: 5 bases; junction bases outside the gene matches: 10. CDR3: CASSFERGGQGDTQYF. The CDR3 DNA reads as TGTGCCAGTAGTTTCGAGCGGGGGGGCCAGGGAGATACGCAGTATTTT.

A few counts support this clone. CDR3 sequence (DNA): TGTGCCAGCAGCCAAATTCTTTCTAGCGGGGGCTCAAGGAGAGAGACCCAGTACTTC. Translating it yields CASSQILSSGGSRRETQYF. This chain links TRBV3-1 (or the pseudogene TRBV3-2) with TRBJ2-5; TRBD2 aligns across 10 bases. This CDR3 spans 19 amino acids. Unmatched junction bases numbered 16, after V lost 2 bases and J lost 4 bases. Germline CDR1 is LGHDT and CDR2 is YNNKEL (reference sequence).